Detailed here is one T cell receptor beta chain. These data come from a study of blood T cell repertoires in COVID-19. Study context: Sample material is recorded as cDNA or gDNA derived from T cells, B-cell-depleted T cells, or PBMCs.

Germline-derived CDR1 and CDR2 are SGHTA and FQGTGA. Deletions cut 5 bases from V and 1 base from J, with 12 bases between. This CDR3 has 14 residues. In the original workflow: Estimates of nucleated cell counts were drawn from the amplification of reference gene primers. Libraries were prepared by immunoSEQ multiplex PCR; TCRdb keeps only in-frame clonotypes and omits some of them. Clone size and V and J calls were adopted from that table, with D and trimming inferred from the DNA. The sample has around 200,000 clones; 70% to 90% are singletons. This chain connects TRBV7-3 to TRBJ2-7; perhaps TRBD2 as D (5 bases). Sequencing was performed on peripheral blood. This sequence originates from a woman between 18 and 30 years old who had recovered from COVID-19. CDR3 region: CASSPYGGSYEQYF. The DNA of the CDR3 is TGTGCCAGCAGCCCATATGGCGGGTCCTACGAGCAGTACTTC.